Described below is a single T cell receptor beta chain sequence and its context. What it binds is not known. Clones were read by immunoSEQ multiplex PCR, and TCRdb kept only the in-frame ones, dropping some. This table has over 400,000 clones, about 96% appearing once. This record belongs to a study of shared clonotypes between healthy human individuals. Study summary: CD4 naive and CD4 memory each took three plates per donor, while CD8 naive took two and CD8 memory one. Findings of the study overall: Clonotype sharing levels among donors were expected to vary with sequencing depth.

Germline V CDR1 and CDR2: MDHEN, SYDVKM. This CDR3 contains 14 residues. V was clipped by 5 bases and J by 6 bases; unmatched bases: 3. The sample consisted of naive CD4+ T cells sorted from blood. Subset of the sample: CD45RA+ positively selected. The sequence was collected from a woman aged 25-40 years in good health. V and J are TRBV28 and TRBJ2-7, with 14 nucleotides matching TRBD2. The CDR3 sequence: CASSQTSGRGEQYF. The CDR3 coding sequence is TGTGCCAGCAGTCAGACTAGCGGGAGGGGCGAGCAGTACTTC.